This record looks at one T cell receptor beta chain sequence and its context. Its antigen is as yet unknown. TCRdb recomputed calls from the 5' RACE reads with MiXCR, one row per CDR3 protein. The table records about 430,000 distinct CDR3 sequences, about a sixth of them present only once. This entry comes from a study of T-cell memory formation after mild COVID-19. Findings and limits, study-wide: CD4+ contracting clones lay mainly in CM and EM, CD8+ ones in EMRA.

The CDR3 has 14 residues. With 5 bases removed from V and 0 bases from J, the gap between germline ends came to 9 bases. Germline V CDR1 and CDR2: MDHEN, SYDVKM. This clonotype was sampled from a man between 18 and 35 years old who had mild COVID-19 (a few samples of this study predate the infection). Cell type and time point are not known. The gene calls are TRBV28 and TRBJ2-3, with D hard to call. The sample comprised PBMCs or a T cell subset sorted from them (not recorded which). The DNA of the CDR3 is TGTGCCAGCAGTGCTAGGTCTAGCACAGATACGCAGTATTTT. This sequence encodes CASSARSSTDTQYF.